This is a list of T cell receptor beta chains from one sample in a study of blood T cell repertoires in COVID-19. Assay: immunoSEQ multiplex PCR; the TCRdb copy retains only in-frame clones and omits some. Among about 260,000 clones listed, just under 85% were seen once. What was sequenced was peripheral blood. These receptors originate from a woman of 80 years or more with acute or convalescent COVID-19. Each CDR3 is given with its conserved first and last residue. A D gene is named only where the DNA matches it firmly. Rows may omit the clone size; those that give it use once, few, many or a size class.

CASSFGRLGNTIYF TGTGCCAGCAGCTTCGGGAGACTCGGAAACACCATATATTTT TRBJ1-3 NA TRBV5-4 NA
CASSLVSSGGALGSYNEQFF TGCGCCAGCAGCTTGGTGTCTAGCGGGGGGGCCCTGGGCTCCTACAATGAGCAGTTCTTC TRBJ2-1 TRBD2 TRBV5-1 few
CASRDFSGVGTEAFF TGTGCCAGCAGGGATTTCTCAGGGGTGGGGACTGAAGCTTTCTTT TRBJ1-1 NA TRBV28 NA
CASSDIAGGGADTQYF TGTGCCAGCAGCGATATAGCGGGGGGCGGTGCAGATACGCAGTATTTT TRBJ2-3 TRBD2 TRBV11-2 NA
CASSWDSQRTNEKLFF TGTGCCAGCAGCTGGGACAGCCAGAGAACTAATGAAAAACTGTTTTTT TRBJ1-4 TRBD1 TRBV5-8 NA
CASSVDSGTPINGYTF TGTGCCAGCAGCGTCGATTCCGGGACACCTATAAATGGCTACACCTTC TRBJ1-2 NA TRBV9 NA
CASSEWTGALNTQYF TGTGCCAGCAGTGAATGGACAGGGGCCTTGAATACGCAGTATTTT TRBJ2-3 TRBD1 TRBV25-1 NA
CASSPTGVGETQYF TGTGCCAGCAGCCCGACAGGGGTTGGAGAGACCCAGTACTTC TRBJ2-5 TRBD1 TRBV7-6 NA
CASKGSVSGSNEQFF TGCGCCAGCAAAGGTTCCGTTAGCGGGAGTAATGAGCAGTTCTTC TRBJ2-1 TRBD2 TRBV5-1 once
CASSQDLGDGNTIYF TGTGCCAGCAGCCAAGATCTCGGTGATGGAAACACCATATATTTT TRBJ1-3 NA TRBV3-1/TRBV3-2 NA
CASSLTGANTGELFF TGTGCCAGCAGCTTAACAGGGGCGAACACCGGGGAGCTGTTTTTT TRBJ2-2 NA TRBV7-3 NA
CASSGFSGASTDTQYF TGTGCCAGCAGCGGTTTTAGCGGAGCGAGCACAGATACGCAGTATTTT TRBJ2-3 NA TRBV9 NA
CASSFGREGNEQFF TGTGCCAGCAGTTTCGGACGGGAAGGCAATGAGCAGTTCTTC TRBJ2-1 NA TRBV27 NA
CASSQGAGGGGYEQYF TGCGCCAGCAGCCAAGGAGCAGGGGGCGGGGGCTACGAGCAGTACTTC TRBJ2-7 NA TRBV4-3 once
CSVVSRQNEAFF TGCAGCGTTGTATCGCGGCAGAATGAAGCTTTCTTT TRBJ1-1 NA TRBV29-1 NA
CASSRDSPLEKLFF TGTGCCAGCAGCCGGGACAGCCCTCTTGAAAAACTGTTTTTT TRBJ1-4 TRBD1 TRBV7-9 NA
CASSRLLAGGPDTQYF TGTGCCAGCAGCAGACTTCTAGCGGGAGGGCCAGATACGCAGTATTTT TRBJ2-3 TRBD2 TRBV7-2 NA
CASSYGDRGSYEQYF TGTGCCAGCAGCTACGGGGACAGGGGATCCTACGAGCAGTACTTC TRBJ2-7 TRBD1 TRBV28 NA
CASSFRYTTGGGGELFF TGTGCCAGCAGTTTTCGGTATACGACAGGGGGTGGTGGGGAGCTGTTTTTT TRBJ2-2 TRBD1 TRBV27 NA
CASRQTSGNSYEQYF TGCGCCAGCAGGCAGACTAGCGGGAACTCCTACGAGCAGTACTTC TRBJ2-7 TRBD2 TRBV10-2 NA
CASSSTVRLNTEAFF TGTGCCAGCAGTTCGACAGTCCGCCTGAACACTGAAGCTTTCTTT TRBJ1-1 NA TRBV6-2/TRBV6-3 NA
CASTQSGEYTEAFF TGCGCCAGCACACAATCCGGGGAGTACACTGAAGCTTTCTTT TRBJ1-1 NA TRBV5-1 NA
CASSPPTPREAFF TGTGCCAGCAGTCCCCCTACCCCGCGCGAAGCTTTCTTT TRBJ1-1 NA TRBV28 NA
CASSVGAVSNQPQHF TGTGCCAGCAGCGTTGGGGCCGTTAGCAATCAGCCCCAGCATTTT TRBJ1-5 NA TRBV2 NA
CASAIQGNTEAFF TGCGCCAGCGCCATACAGGGGAACACTGAAGCTTTCTTT TRBJ1-1 NA TRBV5-1 NA
CASTGSGSQSYEQYF TGTGCCAGCACGGGTAGCGGGAGTCAGTCCTACGAGCAGTACTTC TRBJ2-7 TRBD2 TRBV6-5 once
CASSFGGRVNQPQHF TGTGCCAGCAGCTTCGGGGGGCGGGTCAATCAGCCCCAGCATTTT TRBJ1-5 NA TRBV5-6 NA
CASSQEVGQANYGYTF TGCGCCAGCAGCCAAGAGGTCGGCCAGGCTAACTATGGCTACACCTTC TRBJ1-2 NA TRBV4-1 NA
CASSLAHLSGGPGETQYF TGTGCCAGCAGCTTAGCGCATCTAAGCGGGGGGCCGGGGGAGACCCAGTACTTC TRBJ2-5 TRBD2 TRBV7-2 NA
CASSSFYNTEAFF TGTGCCAGCAGTTCCTTCTACAACACTGAAGCTTTCTTT TRBJ1-1 NA TRBV27 NA
CASSLSGGSYNEQFF TGTGCCAGCTCACTGAGCGGCGGGTCCTACAATGAGCAGTTCTTC TRBJ2-1 NA TRBV18 NA
CATSRDSTNTGELFF TGTGCCACCAGCAGAGACAGTACGAACACCGGGGAGCTGTTTTTT TRBJ2-2 NA TRBV15 NA
CAWSGRDRRGPQHF TGTGCCTGGAGTGGCCGGGACAGGCGCGGACCCCAGCATTTT TRBJ1-5 TRBD1 TRBV30 NA
CASSLAGSGGPLGGELFF TGTGCCAGCAGCTTAGCGGGTAGCGGGGGTCCCCTGGGCGGGGAGCTGTTTTTT TRBJ2-2 TRBD2 TRBV7-2 once
CASSLAAASGNTIYF TGTGCCAGCAGTTTAGCGGCAGCCTCTGGAAACACCATATATTTT TRBJ1-3 NA TRBV28 once
CASSLGDRSVSYEQYF TGTGCCAGCAGCTTGGGAGATAGATCCGTCTCCTACGAGCAGTACTTC TRBJ2-7 NA TRBV5-4 few
CASSARDRGLFGSSYNEQFF TGTGCCAGCAGCGCCCGGGACAGGGGTCTTTTCGGGAGTTCCTACAATGAGCAGTTCTTC TRBJ2-1 TRBD1 TRBV7-8 NA
CASSTGGFNEQFF TGTGCCAGTAGTACGGGAGGCTTTAATGAGCAGTTCTTC TRBJ2-1 TRBD2 TRBV19 few
CASSLGDRLVTDTQYF TGTGCCAGCAGCTTAGGGGACCGACTAGTCACAGATACGCAGTATTTT TRBJ2-3 NA TRBV7-2 NA
CASVWDSSTDTQYF TGTGCCAGCGTATGGGACAGTAGCACAGATACGCAGTATTTT TRBJ2-3 TRBD1 TRBV2 NA
CASSIGTSGSADTQYF TGTGCCAGTAGTATCGGGACTAGCGGGAGCGCAGATACGCAGTATTTT TRBJ2-3 TRBD2 TRBV19 NA
CAISDTRVGNYGYTF TGTGCCATCAGTGATACCAGGGTGGGCAACTATGGCTACACCTTC TRBJ1-2 NA TRBV10-3 NA
CASSPSQGARTEAFF TGTGCCAGCTCACCATCTCAGGGGGCGCGAACTGAAGCTTTCTTT TRBJ1-1 TRBD1 TRBV18 NA
CASSQGGGGTGELFF TGTGCCAGCAGCCAGGGGGGAGGGGGCACCGGGGAGCTGTTTTTT TRBJ2-2 NA TRBV4-2 NA
CASRGTASNYGYTF TGTGCCAGCAGGGGGACAGCTTCTAACTATGGCTACACCTTC TRBJ1-2 TRBD1 TRBV6-5 NA
CASSYPSRKETQYF TGTGCCAGCAGTTACCCGAGCAGGAAAGAGACCCAGTACTTC TRBJ2-5 NA TRBV6-2/TRBV6-3 NA
CASRILATDSYEQYF TGTGCCAGCAGAATACTAGCTACTGACTCCTACGAGCAGTACTTC TRBJ2-7 NA TRBV28 NA
CAGRRGQGAMTNEKLFF TGTGCCGGTCGACGGGGACAGGGGGCTATGACTAATGAAAAACTGTTTTTT TRBJ1-4 TRBD1 TRBV2 NA
CASSPIDIRSNYGYTF TGTGCCAGCAGCCCGATTGACATTCGGTCTAACTATGGCTACACCTTC TRBJ1-2 NA TRBV7-9 NA
CASSEGQGAGIQYF TGTGCCAGCAGCGAAGGACAGGGGGCCGGCATTCAGTACTTC TRBJ2-4 TRBD1 TRBV5-5 NA
CASSQGMETYEQYF TGTGCCAGCTCACAGGGAATGGAAACCTACGAGCAGTACTTC TRBJ2-7 NA TRBV6-5 NA
CASSLYQGGTEAFF TGTGCCAGCAGCTTATACCAGGGGGGTACTGAAGCTTTCTTT TRBJ1-1 TRBD1 TRBV7-2 NA